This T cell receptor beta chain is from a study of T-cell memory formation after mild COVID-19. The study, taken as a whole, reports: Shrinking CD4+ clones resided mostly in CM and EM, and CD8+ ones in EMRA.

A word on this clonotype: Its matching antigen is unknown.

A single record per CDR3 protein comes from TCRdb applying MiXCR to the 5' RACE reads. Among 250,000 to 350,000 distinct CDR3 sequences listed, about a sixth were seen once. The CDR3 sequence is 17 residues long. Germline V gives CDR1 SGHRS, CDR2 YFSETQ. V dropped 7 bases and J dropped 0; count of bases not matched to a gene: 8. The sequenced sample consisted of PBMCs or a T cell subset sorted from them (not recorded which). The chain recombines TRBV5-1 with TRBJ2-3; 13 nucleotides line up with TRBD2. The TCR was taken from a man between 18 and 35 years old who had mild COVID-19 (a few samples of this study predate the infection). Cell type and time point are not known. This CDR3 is CASATSGGPLSTDTQYF. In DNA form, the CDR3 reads TGCGCCAGCGCGACTAGCGGGGGGCCCCTTAGCACAGATACGCAGTATTTT.